The 30 T cell receptor beta chains given below trace back to one sample, sequenced in a study of T cell responses to AZD1222 COVID-19 vaccine. Sequencing was performed with immunoSEQ multiplex PCR; in TCRdb, only in-frame clones are kept and a portion is missing. The repertoire holds 50,000 to 60,000 clones, with around nine tenths as singletons. The sample was peripheral blood, taken on day 0 of AZD1222 vaccination. These receptor sequences come from an adult in good health.

The J gene is TRBJ2-3, the V gene TRBV7-3; D remains ambiguous. Germline CDR1 reads SGHTA; CDR2 reads FQGTGA. The ends were cut back, 5 bases at V and 6 bases at J, with 12 bases in the middle. This CDR3 contains 13 residues. CDR3 amino acids: CASSRGPQDTQYF. CDR3 DNA sequence: TGTGCCAGCAGCCGTGGACCGCAGGATACGCAGTATTTT.

V usage is TRBV30 and J usage is TRBJ1-5; no clear D. V shed 0 bases and J shed 2 bases, with 8 bases lying between them. The CDR3 runs to 14 residues. Germline assignment: CDR1 GTSNPN and CDR2 SVGIG (reference sequence). In DNA form, the CDR3 reads TGTGCCTGGAGTGTAGATTTGGGCAATCAGCCCCAGCATTTT. Protein sequence: CAWSVDLGNQPQHF.

J is TRBJ2-2 and V is TRBV4-2; 12 bases match TRBD2. There are 19 residues in the CDR3. Germline V gene data show CDR1 as LGHNA and CDR2 as YNFKEQ. The J segment lost 4 bases and the V segment lost 1 base, leaving 10 bases of the junction unmatched. For the CDR3, the DNA is TGTGCCAGCAGCCAAGTAATTCTAGCGGGAGGGGCAAGCACCGGGGAGCTGTTTTTT. This codes for CASSQVILAGGASTGELFF.

The chain is built from TRBV5-4 and TRBJ1-2; D is undetermined. Trimming stripped 3 bases from V and 5 bases from J, with 5 bases between. CDR1 is SGHNT and CDR2 is YYREEE in the germline V gene (reference sequence). The CDR3 extends over 11 amino acids. CDR3 in DNA: TGTGCCAGCAGCTCACTATATGGCTACACCTTC. This sequence encodes CASSSLYGYTF.

The chain links TRBV19 to TRBJ1-2; no firm D call. CDR3 length: 14 residues. In germline, CDR1 is LNHDA, CDR2 SQIVND (reference sequence). Trimming took 10 bases from V and 4 from J, leaving 19 bases between them. CDR3 DNA: TGTGCCACCAGGACTATGGGGTACTCCTATGGCTACACCTTC. Protein sequence: CATRTMGYSYGYTF.

The rearrangement uses TRBV3-1 (or the pseudogene TRBV3-2) and TRBJ2-5; 11 nucleotides line up with TRBD2. The CDR3 is made up of 15 amino acids. Germline V gene lookup returns CDR1 LGHDT and CDR2 YNNKEL (reference sequence). V lost 2 bases, J lost 5 bases, and 4 bases stayed unmatched. The CDR3: CASSQLTSGSETQYF. The CDR3 nucleotides read TGTGCCAGCAGCCAACTTACTAGCGGGAGTGAGACCCAGTACTTC.

This chain connects TRBV29-1 to TRBJ1-2, with a possible D match to TRBD1 (5 bases). The CDR3 covers 12 residues. Germline loops: CDR1 SQVTM, CDR2 ANQGSEA. Between the trimmed V and J ends, which lost 4 bases and 4 bases, there was a span of 10 bases. The CDR3 region has the DNA TGCAGCGTTGGGCGGGGCGGCTATGGCTACACCTTC. Translating gives CSVGRGGYGYTF.

The V call is TRBV14, the J call TRBJ1-5; 7 bases line up with TRBD1. This CDR3 is built from 16 residues. Germline V CDR1 and CDR2: SGHDN, FVKESK. The junction had 7 bases not matched to a gene; V was cut back by 3 bases and J by 2 bases. This chain's CDR3 is CASSHHEDRGNQPQHF. CDR3 nucleotides: TGTGCCAGCAGCCACCACGAAGACAGGGGCAATCAGCCCCAGCATTTT.

The rearrangement links TRBV6-6 to TRBJ1-5; no definite D call. Germline V gene lookup returns CDR1 MNHNY and CDR2 SVGAGI (reference sequence). This CDR3 contains 15 residues. The V end lost 0 bases, the J end lost 7 bases, and 13 bases lay between the germline ends. DNA for the CDR3: TGTGCCAGCAGTTACTCGTCGGAAGCGGGGCAGCCCCAGCATTTT. Amino acid sequence: CASSYSSEAGQPQHF.

This chain joins TRBV27 and TRBJ1-1, with 10 bases lining up with TRBD1. Germline CDR1 reads MNHEY; CDR2 reads SMNVEV (reference sequence). This CDR3 is built from 16 residues. With 4 bases clipped from V and 3 bases from J, the junction kept 8 bases outside the gene matches. The CDR3 sequence: CASSSGQGLGDTEAFF. The CDR3 bases are TGTGCCAGCAGTTCGGGACAGGGGTTGGGGGACACTGAAGCTTTCTTT.

The CDR3 loop is CASSMGGGSNQPQHF. The CDR3 coding sequence is TGTGCCAGTAGTATGGGCGGGGGAAGCAATCAGCCCCAGCATTTT. V usage is TRBV19 and J usage is TRBJ1-5, with a weak D call TRBD1 (5 bases). The ends were cut back, 3 bases at V and 1 base at J, with 10 bases in the middle. This CDR3 spans 15 amino acids. CDR1 is LNHDA, CDR2 SQIVND, per germline (reference sequence).

The chain carries TRBV18 and TRBJ2-1; 11 positions agree with TRBD2. Germline CDR1 is KGHSH and CDR2 is LQKENI. V was clipped by 1 base and J by 5 bases; unmatched bases: 7. This CDR3 region has 17 residues. The CDR3 reads CASSPLPTSGNHNEQFF. CDR3 nucleotide sequence: TGTGCCAGCTCACCACTACCGACTAGCGGGAACCACAATGAGCAGTTCTTC.

CDR3 DNA sequence: TGTGCCAGCCAAATGACACAGGGGGGAAACTATGGCTACACCTTC. It yields the protein CASQMTQGGNYGYTF. The chain employs TRBV6-1 and TRBJ1-2; TRBD1 aligns across 8 bases. V lost 8 bases, J lost 2 bases, and 10 bases stayed unmatched. Germline V lookup: CDR1 MNHNS, CDR2 SASEGT. The CDR3 is made up of 15 amino acids.

The chain couples TRBV10-1 to TRBJ2-7; 9 bases are shared with TRBD2. V lost 4 bases to trimming and J lost 5 bases; unmatched junction nucleotides: 12. Germline CDR1 reads WNHNN; CDR2 reads SYGVQD (reference sequence). The CDR3 consists of 16 residues. CDR3 nucleotide sequence: TGCGCCAGCAGTGGGTCCGTAGCGGGAGACCCCAACGAGCAGTACTTC. Translated, it gives CASSGSVAGDPNEQYF.

This chain uses TRBV5-1 with TRBJ2-3; D is unclear. Trimming took off 5 bases at V and 4 bases at J, with 11 bases between the two ends. CDR1 SGHRS and CDR2 YFSETQ come from the germline V gene. The CDR3 totals 13 residues. CDR3 amino acids: CASRPGGADTQYF. Here the CDR3 DNA reads TGCGCCAGCAGACCCGGTGGGGCAGATACGCAGTATTTT.

As DNA, the CDR3 is TGTGCCACCAGCCGACAGGGGCGAACATCCAATCAGCCCCAGCATTTT. This sequence encodes CATSRQGRTSNQPQHF. The chain joins TRBV24-1 to TRBJ1-5; 8 bases fit TRBD1. Unmatched junction bases numbered 10, after V lost 7 bases and J lost 3 bases. CDR1 and CDR2 from the germline V gene are KGHDR and SFDVKD. The CDR3 is 16 residues long.

As concerns this clone: The germline gene is not matched at one end of the junction; a read error may be the cause. The rearrangement links TRBV6-5 to TRBJ2-3, with D possibly being TRBD1 (5 bases). The length of the CDR3 is 13 residues. From germline, CDR1 is MNHEY and CDR2 SVGAGI. For the CDR3, the DNA is TGTGCCTGCAGGGCTGGGGGCACAGATACGCAGTATTTT. It is translated as CACRAGGTDTQYF.

The genes are TRBV2 and TRBJ1-2; D is undetermined. The germline V gene encodes CDR1 SNHLY and CDR2 FYNNEI. The CDR3 is 13 amino acids. Trimming took 6 bases from V and 5 from J, leaving 13 bases between them. In nucleotides, the CDR3 is TGTGCCAGCAGCGTAGCTCAATATTATGGCTACACCTTC. Translation gives CASSVAQYYGYTF.

The V call is TRBV3-1 (or the pseudogene TRBV3-2), the J call TRBJ1-1; D not resolved. CDR3 size: 16 residues. CDR1 and CDR2 from the germline V gene are LGHDT and YNNKEL (reference sequence). The ends were cut back, 3 bases at V and 1 base at J, with 15 bases in the middle. CDR3 DNA: TGTGCCAGCAGCCAGAGACTCCCGGGCCCGAACACTGAAGCTTTCTTT. Protein sequence: CASSQRLPGPNTEAFF.

V and J are TRBV15 and TRBJ2-1; D gene unclear. The V gene lost 4 bases and the J gene lost 9 bases, with 10 bases spanning the gap. The CDR3 runs to 12 residues. CDR1 LNHNV and CDR2 YYDKDF come from the germline V gene (reference sequence). CDR3 amino acids: CATSILLGEQFF. The CDR3 DNA reads as TGTGCCACCAGCATTCTCCTGGGTGAGCAGTTCTTC.

This chain links TRBV24-1 with TRBJ1-2, with D tentatively TRBD1 (6 bases). There are 14 residues in the CDR3. V was trimmed by 2 bases and J by 5 bases, leaving 11 bases between them. Germline V CDR1 and CDR2: KGHDR, SFDVKD. The CDR3 coding sequence is TGTGCCACCAGTGATTCCGGGACACCATATGGCTACACCTTC. It yields the protein CATSDSGTPYGYTF.

This clone was seen just once. This rearrangement joins TRBV9 to TRBJ2-1, with D possibly TRBD2 on 6 matching bases. The ends were cut back, 3 bases at V and 5 bases at J, with 15 bases in the middle. Germline V lookup: CDR1 SGDLS, CDR2 YYNGEE. The CDR3 totals 15 residues. As DNA, the CDR3 is TGTGCCAGCAGCGACACTAGCTCTTTAAACAATGAGCAGTTCTTC. It codes for CASSDTSSLNNEQFF.

The chain is built from TRBV23-1 and TRBJ2-7, with 7 bases fitting TRBD1. TRBV23-1 belongs to the ORF category, with a function that is uncertain. The CDR3 length is 16 residues. Trimming cost V 0 bases and J 0 bases; bases outside gene matches: 5. CDR3 sequence (DNA): TGCGCCAGCAGTCAATCGGGGACAGCGTACTCCTACGAGCAGTACTTC. This gives the protein CASSQSGTAYSYEQYF.

The chain employs TRBV10-3 and TRBJ1-5, with unresolved D. Trimming cost V 6 bases and J 0 bases, with 9 bases left between them. CDR3 size: 14 residues. Germline V lookup: CDR1 ENHRY, CDR2 SYGVKD. The CDR3 loop is CAIRDGNSNQPQHF. The CDR3 DNA sequence: TGTGCCATCAGAGATGGAAATAGCAATCAGCCCCAGCATTTT.

The chain uses TRBV18 and TRBJ2-5; D ambiguous. Trimming pared 2 bases from V and 3 bases from J, leaving 7 bases between. CDR3 length: 13 residues. Germline V gene data show CDR1 as KGHSH and CDR2 as LQKENI. The CDR3 coding sequence is TGTGCCAGCTCACCATTCCAGAAAGAGACCCAGTACTTC. This sequence encodes CASSPFQKETQYF.

The chain combines TRBV19 with TRBJ2-7; 11 bases are a match to TRBD1. Germline-derived CDR1 and CDR2 are LNHDA and SQIVND (reference sequence). With 4 bases clipped from V and 3 bases from J, the junction kept 5 bases outside the gene matches. The CDR3 spans 15 residues. CDR3 DNA sequence: TGTGCCAGTAGTAAGGCGGGACAGGGGGACTACGAGCAGTACTTC. Translating gives CASSKAGQGDYEQYF.

J is TRBJ2-5 and V is TRBV6-5, with no clear D. From germline, CDR1 is MNHEY and CDR2 SVGAGI. The CDR3 totals 10 residues. Trimming removed 7 bases from V and 3 bases from J, with 3 bases in between. This CDR3 is CASTEETQYF. As DNA, the CDR3 is TGTGCCAGCACCGAAGAGACCCAGTACTTC.

The V gene is TRBV5-8, the J gene TRBJ2-3; either TRBD1 or TRBD2 may fit D (5 bases each). Germline values: CDR1 SGHTS, CDR2 YDEGEE. The CDR3 length is 14 residues. The V end was cut by 2 bases, the J end by 6 bases, with 13 bases between. The CDR3, as DNA: TGTGCCAGCAGCTTCGGTTCACGGGGCGATACGCAGTATTTT. Amino acid sequence: CASSFGSRGDTQYF.

The rearrangement uses TRBV6-5 and TRBJ1-1; 9 nucleotides line up with TRBD1. Germline CDR1 reads MNHEY; CDR2 reads SVGAGI. The V and J ends lost 0 bases and 5 bases, in that order; junction bases with no gene match: 4. The CDR3 totals 15 residues. CDR3 region: CASSYSGTGRTEAFF. CDR3 nucleotides: TGTGCCAGCAGTTACTCTGGGACAGGGAGAACTGAAGCTTTCTTT.

V gene TRBV7-2 combines with J gene TRBJ2-1; 10 bases agree with TRBD2. J was trimmed by 6 bases and V by 1 base; bases with no gene match: 6. This CDR3 has 16 amino acids. Germline lookup yields CDR1 SGHTA and CDR2 FQGNSA. CDR3: CASSLVYTSGANEQFF. For the CDR3, the DNA is TGTGCCAGCAGCTTAGTTTACACTAGCGGGGCCAATGAGCAGTTCTTC.